The following is a TCR beta chain sequence with its context. This record belongs to a study of control samples from healthy donors and cancer patients. CDR3 length: 12 residues. CDR1 LGHNA and CDR2 YSLEER come from the germline V gene. Trimming took 0 bases from V and 6 from J, leaving 4 bases between them. This table comes from immunoSEQ multiplex PCR, and its TCRdb copy is limited to in-frame clones, with some not included. The sample consists of some 200,000 clones, just under 95% of them appearing once. The chain has TRBV4-3 and TRBJ2-3; no firm D call. This sequence was found in a man aged 50 or older in good health. Sequenced material: blood. The CDR3 loop is CASSQEWDTQYF. Here the CDR3 DNA reads TGCGCCAGCAGCCAAGAGTGGGATACGCAGTATTTT.